This T cell receptor (beta chain) emerged from a study of blood T cell repertoires in COVID-19. The authors' processing: For nucleated cells, counts were estimated from reference gene primer amplification. Clones were sequenced by immunoSEQ multiplex PCR, and TCRdb holds only the in-frame ones, with some missing. Clone size and the V and J calls come from that table; the DNA yielded D and trimming. The table shows around 100,000 clones, with less than 85% occurring only once. Sequencing used peripheral blood. This TCR derives from a human donor in a cohort sampled during active COVID-19.

This chain's CDR3 is CASSLGVASGSGANVLTF. In DNA form, the CDR3 reads TGCGCCAGCAGCTTGGGAGTGGCTAGCGGCTCTGGGGCCAACGTCCTGACTTTC. The chain has TRBV5-1 and TRBJ2-6; 7 bases are a match to TRBD2. J was trimmed by 0 bases and V by 0 bases; bases with no gene match: 6. CDR1 is SGHRS and CDR2 is YFSETQ in the germline V gene. The CDR3 runs 18 residues.